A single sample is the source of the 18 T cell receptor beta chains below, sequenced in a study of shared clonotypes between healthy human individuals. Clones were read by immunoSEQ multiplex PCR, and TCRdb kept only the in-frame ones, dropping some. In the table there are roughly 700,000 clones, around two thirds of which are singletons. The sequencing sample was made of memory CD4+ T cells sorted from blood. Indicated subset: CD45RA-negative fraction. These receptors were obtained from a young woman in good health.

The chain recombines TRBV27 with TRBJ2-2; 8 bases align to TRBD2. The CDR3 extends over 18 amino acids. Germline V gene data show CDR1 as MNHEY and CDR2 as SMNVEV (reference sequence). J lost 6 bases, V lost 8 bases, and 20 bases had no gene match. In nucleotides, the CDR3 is TGTGCCAGCCTCCCTTCATTGCTTGGACTAGCTGGGGCCGGGGAGCTGTTTTTT. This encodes CASLPSLLGLAGAGELFF.

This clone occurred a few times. CDR3 loop: CASSLGDDYNEQFF. CDR3 nucleotide sequence: TGCGCCAGCAGCTTGGGGGACGACTACAATGAGCAGTTCTTC. V is TRBV5-1 and J is TRBJ2-1; D assignment may be TRBD1 or TRBD2 (5 bases each). Germline V lookup: CDR1 SGHRS, CDR2 YFSETQ. The ends were cut back, 0 bases at V and 3 bases at J, with 7 bases in the middle. The CDR3 covers 14 residues.

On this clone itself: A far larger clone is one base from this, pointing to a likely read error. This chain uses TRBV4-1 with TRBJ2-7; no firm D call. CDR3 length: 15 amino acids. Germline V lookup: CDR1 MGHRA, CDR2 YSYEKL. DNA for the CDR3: TGCGTCAGCAGCCAGCACCAAGGGAACGCCTACGAGCAGTACTTC. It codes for CVSSQHQGNAYEQYF.

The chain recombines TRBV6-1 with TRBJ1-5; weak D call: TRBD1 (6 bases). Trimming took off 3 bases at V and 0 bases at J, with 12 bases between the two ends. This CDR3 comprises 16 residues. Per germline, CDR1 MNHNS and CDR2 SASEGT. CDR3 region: CASSERTAISNQPQHF. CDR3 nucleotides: TGTGCCAGCAGTGAGAGGACAGCGATTAGCAATCAGCCCCAGCATTTT.

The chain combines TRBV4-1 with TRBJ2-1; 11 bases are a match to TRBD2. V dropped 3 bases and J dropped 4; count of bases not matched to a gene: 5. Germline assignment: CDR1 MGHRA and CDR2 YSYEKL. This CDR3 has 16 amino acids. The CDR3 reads CASSQGGLAEYNEQFF. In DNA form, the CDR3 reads TGCGCCAGCAGCCAGGGGGGACTAGCGGAATACAATGAGCAGTTCTTC.

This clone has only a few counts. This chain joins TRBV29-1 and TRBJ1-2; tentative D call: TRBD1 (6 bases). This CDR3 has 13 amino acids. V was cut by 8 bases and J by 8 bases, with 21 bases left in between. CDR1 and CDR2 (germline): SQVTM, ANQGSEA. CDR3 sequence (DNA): TGCAGCCCGCCGGGGGCCCCCGTGGACGGCTACACCTTC. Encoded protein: CSPPGAPVDGYTF. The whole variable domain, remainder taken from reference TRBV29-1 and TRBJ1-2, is SAVISQKPSRDICQRGTSLTIQCQVDSQVTMMFWYRQQPGQSLTLIATANQGSEATYESGFVIDKFPISRPNLTFSTLTVSNMSPEDSSIYLCSPPGAPVDGYTFGSGTRLTVV.

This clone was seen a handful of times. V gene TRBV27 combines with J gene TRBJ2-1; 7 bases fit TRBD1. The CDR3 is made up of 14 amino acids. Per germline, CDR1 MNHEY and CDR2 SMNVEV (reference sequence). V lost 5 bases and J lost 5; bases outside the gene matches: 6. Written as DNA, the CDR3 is TGTGCCAGCAGTCGGTATGACAGGGACAATGAGCAGTTCTTC. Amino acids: CASSRYDRDNEQFF.

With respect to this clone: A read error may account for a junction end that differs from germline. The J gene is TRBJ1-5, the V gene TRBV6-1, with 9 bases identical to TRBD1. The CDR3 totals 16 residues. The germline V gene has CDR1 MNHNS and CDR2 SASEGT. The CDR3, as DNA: TGTGCCAGCAGAGAAGGGACAGGGATTGGAAATCAGCCCCAGCATTTT. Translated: CASREGTGIGNQPQHF.

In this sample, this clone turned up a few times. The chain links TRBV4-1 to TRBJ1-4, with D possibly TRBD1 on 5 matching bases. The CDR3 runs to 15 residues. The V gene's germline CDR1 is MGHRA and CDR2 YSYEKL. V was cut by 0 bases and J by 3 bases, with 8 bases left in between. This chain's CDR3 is CASSQERGSNEKLFF. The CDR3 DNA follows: TGCGCCAGCAGCCAAGAACGGGGGTCTAATGAAAAACTGTTTTTT.

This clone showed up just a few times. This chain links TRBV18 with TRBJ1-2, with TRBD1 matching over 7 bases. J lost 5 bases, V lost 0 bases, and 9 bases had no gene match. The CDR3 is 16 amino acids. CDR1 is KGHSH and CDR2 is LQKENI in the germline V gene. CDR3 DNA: TGTGCCAGCTCACCACCACCTCAGACAGGGAATTATGGCTACACCTTC. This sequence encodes CASSPPPQTGNYGYTF.

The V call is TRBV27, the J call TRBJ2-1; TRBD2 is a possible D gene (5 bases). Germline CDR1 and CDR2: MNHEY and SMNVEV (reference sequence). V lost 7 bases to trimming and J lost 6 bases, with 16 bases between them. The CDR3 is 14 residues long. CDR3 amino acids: CASTLGSSGNEQFF. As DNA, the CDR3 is TGTGCCAGCACACTAGGCTCATCGGGCAATGAGCAGTTCTTC.

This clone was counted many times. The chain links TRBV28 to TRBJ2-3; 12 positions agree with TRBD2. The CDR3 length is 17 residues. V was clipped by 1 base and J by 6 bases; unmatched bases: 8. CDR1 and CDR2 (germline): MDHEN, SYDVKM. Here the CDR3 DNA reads TGTGCCAGCAGTTTATTGGATCTAGCGGGAGGGCAGGATACGCAGTATTTT. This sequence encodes CASSLLDLAGGQDTQYF. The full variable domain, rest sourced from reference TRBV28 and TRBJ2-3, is DVKVTQSSRYLVKRTGEKVFLECVQDMDHENMFWYRQDPGLGLRLIYFSYDVKMKEKGDIPEGYSVSREKKERFSLILESASTNQTSMYLCASSLLDLAGGQDTQYFGPGTRLTVL.

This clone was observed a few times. In DNA form, the CDR3 reads TGTGCCAGCCGGTGGGGACTAGACATGAATACGCAGTATTTT. Protein product: CASRWGLDMNTQYF. The chain is built from TRBV6-1 and TRBJ2-3; 8 bases are a match to TRBD2. With 8 bases clipped from V and 7 bases from J, the junction kept 11 bases outside the gene matches. The CDR3 has 14 amino acids. Per the germline V gene, CDR1 is MNHNS and CDR2 is SASEGT.

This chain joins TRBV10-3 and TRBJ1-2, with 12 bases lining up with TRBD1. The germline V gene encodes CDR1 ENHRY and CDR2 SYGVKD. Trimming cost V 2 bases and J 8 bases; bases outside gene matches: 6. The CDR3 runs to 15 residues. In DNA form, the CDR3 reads TGTGCCATCAGTGAGGGGACAGGGGGCCCTAGGGGCTACACCTTC. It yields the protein CAISEGTGGPRGYTF.

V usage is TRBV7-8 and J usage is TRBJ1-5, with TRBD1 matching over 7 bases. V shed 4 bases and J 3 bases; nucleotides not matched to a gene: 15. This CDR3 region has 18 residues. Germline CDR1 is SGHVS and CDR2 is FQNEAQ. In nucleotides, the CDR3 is TGTGCCAGCAGCTCAGGCCGGGCTGTGGGACAGATCAATCAGCCCCAGCATTTT. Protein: CASSSGRAVGQINQPQHF.

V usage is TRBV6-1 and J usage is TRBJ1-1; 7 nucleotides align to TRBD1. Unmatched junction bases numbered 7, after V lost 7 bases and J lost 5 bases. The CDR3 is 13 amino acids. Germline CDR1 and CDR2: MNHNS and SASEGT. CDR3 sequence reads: CASNRVQGTEAFF. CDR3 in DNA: TGTGCCAGCAATAGGGTACAGGGGACTGAAGCTTTCTTT.

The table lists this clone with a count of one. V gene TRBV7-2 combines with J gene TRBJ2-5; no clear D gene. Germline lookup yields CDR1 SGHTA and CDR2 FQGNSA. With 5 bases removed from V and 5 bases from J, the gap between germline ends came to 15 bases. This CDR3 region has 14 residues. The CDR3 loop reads CASSPVRNGETQYF. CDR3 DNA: TGTGCCAGCAGCCCAGTCAGGAATGGGGAGACCCAGTACTTC.

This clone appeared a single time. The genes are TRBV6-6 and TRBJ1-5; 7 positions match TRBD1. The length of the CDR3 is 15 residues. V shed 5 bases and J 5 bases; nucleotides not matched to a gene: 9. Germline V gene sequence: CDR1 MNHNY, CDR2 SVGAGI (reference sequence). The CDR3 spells CASSPWTGEDQPQHF. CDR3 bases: TGTGCCAGCAGTCCATGGACAGGAGAGGATCAGCCCCAGCATTTT.